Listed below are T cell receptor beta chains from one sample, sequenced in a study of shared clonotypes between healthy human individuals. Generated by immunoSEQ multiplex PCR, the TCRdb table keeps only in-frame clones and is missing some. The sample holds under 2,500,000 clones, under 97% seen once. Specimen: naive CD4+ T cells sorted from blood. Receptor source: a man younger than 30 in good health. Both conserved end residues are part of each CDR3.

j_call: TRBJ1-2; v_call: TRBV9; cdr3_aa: CASSGRGKGYTF
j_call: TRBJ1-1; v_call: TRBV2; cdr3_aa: CASIYRGENTEAFF
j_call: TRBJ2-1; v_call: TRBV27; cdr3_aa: CASSFSTSGGDNEQFF
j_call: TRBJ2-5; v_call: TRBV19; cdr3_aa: CASSIEHQETQYF
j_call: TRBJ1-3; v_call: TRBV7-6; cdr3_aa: CASTRGSGNTIYF
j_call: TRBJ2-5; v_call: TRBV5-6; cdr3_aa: CASSLQRETQYF
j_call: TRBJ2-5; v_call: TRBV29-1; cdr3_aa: CSARAPSELAGQETQYF
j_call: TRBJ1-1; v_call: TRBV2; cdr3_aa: CASRTGQKNTEAFF
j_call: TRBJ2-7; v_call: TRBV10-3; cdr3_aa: CATGTSYEQYF
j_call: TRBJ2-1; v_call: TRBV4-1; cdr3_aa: CASSQDERGHWDEQFF
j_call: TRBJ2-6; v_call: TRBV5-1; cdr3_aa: CASSPEVGARGANVLTF
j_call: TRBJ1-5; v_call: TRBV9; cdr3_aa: CASRAKDRKNQPQHF
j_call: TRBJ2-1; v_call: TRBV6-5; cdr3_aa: CASSYSKTGVYNEQFF
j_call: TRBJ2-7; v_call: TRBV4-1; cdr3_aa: CASSQGAGGPYEQYF
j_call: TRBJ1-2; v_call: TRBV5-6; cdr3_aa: CASSRGQRGYTF
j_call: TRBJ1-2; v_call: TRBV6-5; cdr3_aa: CASSYSGTLFRRGYTF
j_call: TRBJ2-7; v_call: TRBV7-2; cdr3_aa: CASSLLTSGGYEQYF
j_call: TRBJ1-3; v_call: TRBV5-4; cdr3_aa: CASSLEQGGNTIYF
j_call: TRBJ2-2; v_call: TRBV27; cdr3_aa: CASSLTGLAGGRTGELFF